The clone carrying this T cell receptor beta chain has more than one count but fewer than ten. Its antigen is still unknown. The data originate from a study of T cell responses to AZD1222 COVID-19 vaccine. Study findings and constraints: Just five or six AZD1222 recipients were seropositive at baseline. Donor demographics were predominantly white British with a female majority; clonal diversity may be underestimated. Reportedly, close to half of spike-specific TCRs are directed against unmutated variant regions.

Libraries were prepared by immunoSEQ multiplex PCR; TCRdb keeps only in-frame clonotypes and omits some of them. The sample contains roughly 83,000 clones, roughly 86% of which appear only once. Sequences were derived from peripheral blood, sampled on day 0 of AZD1222 vaccination. This receptor was taken from an adult in good health.

The CDR3, as DNA: TGTGCCAGTTCGTTGAGTTTTCTCTCCTATAATTCACCCCTCCACTTT. Translation: CASSLSFLSYNSPLHF. The chain links TRBV11-2 to TRBJ1-6; no clear D gene. The germline CDR1 and CDR2 sequences are SGHAT and FQNNGV. Trimming stripped 9 bases from V and 0 bases from J, with 15 bases between. The CDR3 loop spans 16 amino acids.